This is a list of T cell receptor beta chains from one sample in a study of CD8 T cells in ankylosing spondylitis. MiXCR, run by TCRdb on the 5' RACE reads, gives a single entry per CDR3 protein. The sample holds around 450,000 distinct CDR3 sequences, 25% to 30% seen once. The sequencing input was blood, either unsorted or a sorted T cell fraction (not recorded which). The receptors derive from a male donor with ankylosing spondylitis. CDR3s include the opening cysteine and the closing phenylalanine or tryptophan. The D gene is left open where the match is weak. Size values are once, few and many counts, or a class for expanded clones, and some rows have none.

TGTGCCTGGAGTGTTGCGGGGTCCCAGGGGGCTAACTATGGCTACACCTTC	CAWSVAGSQGANYGYTF	TRBD1	TRBV30	TRBJ1-2	few	17
TGCGCCAGCAGCGAAGATGGGGGGACTAGCAGGGCCGGGGAGCTGTTTTTT	CASSEDGGTSRAGELFF	TRBD2	TRBV4-1	TRBJ2-2	few	17
TGTGCCAGCAGCTTCCAGGGAAACAATGAGCAGTTCTTC	CASSFQGNNEQFF	-	TRBV7-9	TRBJ2-1	few	13
TGTGCCAGCAGACCGACAGTCAGCTCCTACGAGCAGTACTTC	CASRPTVSSYEQYF	-	TRBV6-1	TRBJ2-7	-	14
TGCAGTGCTAGAGATGGGAAGGGACTCAATGAGCAGTTCTTC	CSARDGKGLNEQFF	-	TRBV20-1	TRBJ2-1	-	14
TGTGCCAGCAGCTTATTTTGGCAGGGGCTGGCGAACTATGGCTACACCTTC	CASSLFWQGLANYGYTF	-	TRBV7-8	TRBJ1-2	-	17
TGTGCCAGCAGCGTACTGAACGAGGAGCAGGAGCAGTTCTTC	CASSVLNEEQEQFF	-	TRBV28	TRBJ2-1	few	14
TGTGCCAGTAGTATAGGCCGGGAAAACACTGAAGCTTTCTTT	CASSIGRENTEAFF	-	TRBV19	TRBJ1-1	-	14
TGTGCCAGCAGCTTGGGGGAAGGGAAGACCCAGTACTTC	CASSLGEGKTQYF	-	TRBV5-5	TRBJ2-5	-	13
TGTGCCAGCACCAAAAGTCGGACGAACACTGAAGCTTTCTTT	CASTKSRTNTEAFF	-	TRBV11-2	TRBJ1-1	-	14
TGCAGTGCTTGGGGACAGGGAAACTATGGCTACACCTTC	CSAWGQGNYGYTF	TRBD1	TRBV20-1	TRBJ1-2	-	13
TGTGCCACCAGTGATCTCGGGACAGGGAATCCCAATGAGCAGTTCTTC	CATSDLGTGNPNEQFF	TRBD1	TRBV24-1	TRBJ2-1	few	16
TGTGCCAGCAGCCGAACGATAGGAGAGACCCAGTACTTC	CASSRTIGETQYF	-	TRBV7-2	TRBJ2-5	-	13
TGTGCCAGCAGTCGATCGACAGGGACTAATGAAAAACTGTTTTTT	CASSRSTGTNEKLFF	TRBD1	TRBV27	TRBJ1-4	-	15
TGCGCCAGCAGTCTATTTTCTTTAGCGGGAGGTAGCACAGATACGCAGTATTTT	CASSLFSLAGGSTDTQYF	TRBD2	TRBV4-1	TRBJ2-3	few	18
TGTGCCAGCAGCTTCGGACCGGGGACTGAAGCTTTCTTT	CASSFGPGTEAFF	-	TRBV7-8	TRBJ1-1	-	13
TGTGCCAGCAGCGGGGACAGGGCAGATACGCAGTATTTT	CASSGDRADTQYF	TRBD1	TRBV7-2	TRBJ2-3	few	13
TGCAGTGCTGGACTCGAAGTGGAAGCTTTCTTT	CSAGLEVEAFF	-	TRBV20-1	TRBJ1-1	-	11
TGTGCCAGCAGTTCCCCTGGCGGAGAGAACACTGAAGCTTTCTTT	CASSSPGGENTEAFF	-	TRBV12-3/TRBV12-4	TRBJ1-1	-	15
TGTGCCAGCAGCTTAGGGTCGGGGCAGCGGGGCTACACCTTC	CASSLGSGQRGYTF	-	TRBV7-2	TRBJ1-2	-	14
TGTGCCAGCAGCAAAATATCTCAGGCAGGTCCATATGAGCAGTTCTTC	CASSKISQAGPYEQFF	-	TRBV21-1	TRBJ2-1	-	16
TGCGCCAGCAGTATGGGAACCTTCTATGGCTACACCTTC	CASSMGTFYGYTF	-	TRBV5-1	TRBJ1-2	-	13
TGTGCCAGCAGCGTAGGAGAGAGTCGGTATGGCTACACCTTC	CASSVGESRYGYTF	-	TRBV9	TRBJ1-2	-	14